Included here is one TCR beta chain sequence, with context. Its target is unknown. This sample is part of a study of T cells in Graves' hyperthyroidism and ophthalmopathy. Overall study context: Pretreatment peripheral blood was obtained at initial diagnosis.

What was amplified from RNA transcripts were TCR beta CDR3 regions. The study used the HTBI primer set for a first-round RT-PCR of the TCR CDR3. From the multiplex PCR reads, TCRdb called clonotypes with MiXCR, one entry per CDR3 protein. The table lists approximately 640,000 distinct CDR3 sequences, roughly 15% of them singletons. The CDR3 is 14 residues long. CDR1 is KGHSY, CDR2 FQNENV, per germline. Trimming took off 1 base at V and 1 base at J, with 5 bases between the two ends. Points from the study as a whole: A model of 13 V-J features distinguished ophthalmopathy from stable hyperthyroidism.

These patients, aged 18 to 65, had recently diagnosed hyperthyroidism lasting under 2 months. The diagnoses drew upon clinical symptoms, serum thyroxine and TRAb, thyroid ultrasound and orbital computed tomography. Sequencing was done on a sample of blood. This clonotype was sampled from a woman aged 30 to 39 with Graves' hyperthyroidism. The V and J genes are TRBV16 and TRBJ1-5; D is undetermined. Here the CDR3 DNA reads TGTGCCAGCAGCCAATTTAGGAGCAATCAGCCCCAGCATTTT. Encoded protein: CASSQFRSNQPQHF.